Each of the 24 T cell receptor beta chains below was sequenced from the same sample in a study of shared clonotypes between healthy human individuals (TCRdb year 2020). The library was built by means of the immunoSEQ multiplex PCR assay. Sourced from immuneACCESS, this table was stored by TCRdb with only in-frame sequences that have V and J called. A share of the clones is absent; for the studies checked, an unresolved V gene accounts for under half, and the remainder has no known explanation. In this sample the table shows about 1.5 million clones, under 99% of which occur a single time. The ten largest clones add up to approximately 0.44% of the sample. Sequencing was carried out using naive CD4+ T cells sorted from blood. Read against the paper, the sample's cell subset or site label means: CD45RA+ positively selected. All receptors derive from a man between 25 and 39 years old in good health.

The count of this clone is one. The CDR3 protein is CASSVVGQGAIQYF. In nucleotides, the CDR3 is TGTGCCAGCAGCGTAGTAGGACAGGGGGCCATTCAGTACTTC. J is TRBJ2-4 and V is TRBV9; 11 bases map to TRBD1. V dropped 0 bases and J dropped 9; count of bases not matched to a gene: 2. The CDR3 runs 14 residues. The germline V gene has CDR1 SGDLS and CDR2 YYNGEE.

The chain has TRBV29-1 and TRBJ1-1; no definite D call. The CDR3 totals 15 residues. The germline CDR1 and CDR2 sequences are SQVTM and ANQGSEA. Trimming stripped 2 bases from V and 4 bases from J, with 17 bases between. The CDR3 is CSVENAFHSATEAFF. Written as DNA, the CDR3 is TGCAGCGTTGAAAACGCGTTTCACAGTGCCACTGAAGCTTTCTTT.

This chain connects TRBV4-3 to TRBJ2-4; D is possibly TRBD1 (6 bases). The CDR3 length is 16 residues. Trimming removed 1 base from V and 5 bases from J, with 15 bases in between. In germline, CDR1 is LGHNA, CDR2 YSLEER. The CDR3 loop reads CASSQGSRGLQNIQYF. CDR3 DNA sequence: TGCGCCAGCAGCCAAGGGTCCAGGGGTCTCCAAAACATTCAGTACTTC.

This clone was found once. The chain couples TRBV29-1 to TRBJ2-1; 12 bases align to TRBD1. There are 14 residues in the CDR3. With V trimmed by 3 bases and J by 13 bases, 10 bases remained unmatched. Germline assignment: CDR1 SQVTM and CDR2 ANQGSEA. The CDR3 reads CSVERDRGLSEQFF. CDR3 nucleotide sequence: TGCAGCGTTGAGAGGGACAGGGGGCTATCAGAACAGTTCTTC.

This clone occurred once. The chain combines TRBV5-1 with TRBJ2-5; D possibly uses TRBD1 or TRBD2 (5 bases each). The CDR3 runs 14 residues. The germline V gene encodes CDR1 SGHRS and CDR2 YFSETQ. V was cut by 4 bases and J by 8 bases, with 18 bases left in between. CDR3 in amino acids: CASSVIQGGGTQYF. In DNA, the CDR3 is TGCGCCAGCAGCGTTATCCAGGGTGGGGGTACCCAGTACTTC.

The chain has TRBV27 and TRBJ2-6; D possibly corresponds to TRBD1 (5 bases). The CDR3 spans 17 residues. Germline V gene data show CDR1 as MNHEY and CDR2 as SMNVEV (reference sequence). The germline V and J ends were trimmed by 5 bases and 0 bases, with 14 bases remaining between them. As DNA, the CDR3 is TGTGCCAGCAGTACGAGAACAGGCTTCTCTGGGGCCAACGTCCTGACTTTC. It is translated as CASSTRTGFSGANVLTF.

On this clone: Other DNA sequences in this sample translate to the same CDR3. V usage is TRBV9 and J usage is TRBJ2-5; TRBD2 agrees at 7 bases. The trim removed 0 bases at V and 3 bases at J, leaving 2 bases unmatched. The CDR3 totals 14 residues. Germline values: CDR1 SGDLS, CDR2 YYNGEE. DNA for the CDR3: TGTGCCAGCAGCGTAGCGGGAGGAAAAGAGACCCAGTACTTC. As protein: CASSVAGGKETQYF. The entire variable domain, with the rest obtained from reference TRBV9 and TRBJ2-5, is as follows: DSGVTQTPKHLITATGQRVTLRCSPRSGDLSVYWYQQSLDQGLQFLIQYYNGEERAKGNILERFSAQQFPDLHSELNLSSLELGDSALYFCASSVAGGKETQYFGPGTRLLVL.

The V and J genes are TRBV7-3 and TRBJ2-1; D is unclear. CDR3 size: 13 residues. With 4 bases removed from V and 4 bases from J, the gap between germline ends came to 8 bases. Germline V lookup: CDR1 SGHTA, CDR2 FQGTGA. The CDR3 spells CASSSDDYNEQFF. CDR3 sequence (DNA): TGTGCCAGCAGCTCAGATGATTACAATGAGCAGTTCTTC.

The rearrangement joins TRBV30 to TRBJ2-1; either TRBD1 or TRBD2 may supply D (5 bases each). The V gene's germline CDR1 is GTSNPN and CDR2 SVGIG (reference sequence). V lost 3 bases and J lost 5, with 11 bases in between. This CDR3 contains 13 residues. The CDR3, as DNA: TGTGCCTGGAGCCGGGACGTAAACAATGAGCAGTTCTTC. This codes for CAWSRDVNNEQFF.

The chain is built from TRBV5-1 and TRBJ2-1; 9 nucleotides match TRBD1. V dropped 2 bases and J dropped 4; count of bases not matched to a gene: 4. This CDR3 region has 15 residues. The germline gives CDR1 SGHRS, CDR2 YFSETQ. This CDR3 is CASSFTGGAYNEQFF. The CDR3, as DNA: TGCGCCAGCAGCTTCACAGGGGGCGCTTACAATGAGCAGTTCTTC.

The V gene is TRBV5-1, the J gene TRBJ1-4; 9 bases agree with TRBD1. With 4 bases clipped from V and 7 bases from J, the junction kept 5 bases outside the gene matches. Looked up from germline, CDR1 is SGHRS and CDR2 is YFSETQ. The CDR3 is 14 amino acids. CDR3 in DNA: TGCGCCAGCAGCAGTGACAGGGGGGGTGAAAAACTGTTTTTT. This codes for CASSSDRGGEKLFF.

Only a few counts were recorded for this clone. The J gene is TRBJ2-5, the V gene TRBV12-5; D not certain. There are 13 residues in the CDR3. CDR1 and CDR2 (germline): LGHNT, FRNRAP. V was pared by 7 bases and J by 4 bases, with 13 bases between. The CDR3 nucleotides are TGTGCTAGTGCCCCCGACCGGGCAGAGACCCAGTACTTC. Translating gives CASAPDRAETQYF.

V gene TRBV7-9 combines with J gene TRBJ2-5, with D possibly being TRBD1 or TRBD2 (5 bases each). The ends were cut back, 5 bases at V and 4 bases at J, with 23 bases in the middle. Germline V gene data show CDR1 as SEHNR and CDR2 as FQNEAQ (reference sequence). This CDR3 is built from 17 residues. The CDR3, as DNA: TGTGCCAGCAGCCGCCTGGGGGAGAGGGCGAGCGGAGAGACCCAGTACTTC. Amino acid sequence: CASSRLGERASGETQYF.

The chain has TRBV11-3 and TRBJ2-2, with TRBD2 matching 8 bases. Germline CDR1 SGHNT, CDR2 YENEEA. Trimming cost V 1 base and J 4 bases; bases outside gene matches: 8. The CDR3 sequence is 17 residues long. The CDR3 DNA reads TGTGCCAGCAGCTTAGGTAGCGGGAAGAGATTCACCGGGGAGCTGTTTTTT. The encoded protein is CASSLGSGKRFTGELFF.

The CDR3 region has the DNA TGCGCCAGCAGCTTGGTCGGGAACCCCGAAAACATTCAGTACTTC. Protein sequence: CASSLVGNPENIQYF. J is TRBJ2-4 and V is TRBV5-1; TRBD2 is a possible D gene (5 bases). Germline loops: CDR1 SGHRS, CDR2 YFSETQ. Trimming took off 0 bases at V and 5 bases at J, with 12 bases between the two ends. This CDR3 is built from 15 residues. The full variable domain, its missing parts supplied by reference TRBV5-1 and TRBJ2-4, is KAGVTQTPRYLIKTRGQQVTLSCSPISGHRSVSWYQQTPGQGLQFLFEYFSETQRNKGNFPGRFSGRQFSNSRSEMNVSTLELGDSALYLCASSLVGNPENIQYFGAGTRLSVL.

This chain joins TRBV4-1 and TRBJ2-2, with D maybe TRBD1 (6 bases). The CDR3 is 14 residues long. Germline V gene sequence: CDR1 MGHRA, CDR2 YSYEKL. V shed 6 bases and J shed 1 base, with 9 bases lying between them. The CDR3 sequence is CASSLGQNTGELFF. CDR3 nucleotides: TGCGCCAGCAGTCTGGGACAGAACACCGGGGAGCTGTTTTTT.

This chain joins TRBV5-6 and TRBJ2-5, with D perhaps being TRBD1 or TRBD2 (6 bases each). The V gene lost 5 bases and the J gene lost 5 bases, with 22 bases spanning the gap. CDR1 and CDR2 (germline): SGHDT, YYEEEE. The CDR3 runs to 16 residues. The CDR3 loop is CASSSGASRAVETQYF. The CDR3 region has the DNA TGTGCCAGCAGTTCGGGGGCGAGTAGAGCTGTGGAGACCCAGTACTTC.

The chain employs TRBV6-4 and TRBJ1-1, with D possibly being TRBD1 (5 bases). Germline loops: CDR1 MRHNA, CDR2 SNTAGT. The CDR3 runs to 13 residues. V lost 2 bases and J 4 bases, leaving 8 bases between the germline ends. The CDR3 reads CASSDGRGTEAFF. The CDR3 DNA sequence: TGTGCCAGCAGTGACGGGAGGGGCACTGAAGCTTTCTTT.

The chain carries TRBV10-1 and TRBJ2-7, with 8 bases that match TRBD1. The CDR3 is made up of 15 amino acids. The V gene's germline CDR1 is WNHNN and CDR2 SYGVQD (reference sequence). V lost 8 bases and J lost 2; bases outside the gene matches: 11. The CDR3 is CASGAGGIPAYEQYF. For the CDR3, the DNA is TGCGCCAGCGGTGCAGGGGGCATCCCAGCCTACGAGCAGTACTTC.

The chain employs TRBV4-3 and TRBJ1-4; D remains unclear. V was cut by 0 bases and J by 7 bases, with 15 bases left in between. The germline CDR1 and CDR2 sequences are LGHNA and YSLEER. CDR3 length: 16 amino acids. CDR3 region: CASSQDIGELFEKLFF. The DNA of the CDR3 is TGCGCCAGCAGCCAAGATATCGGGGAACTATTTGAAAAACTGTTTTTT.

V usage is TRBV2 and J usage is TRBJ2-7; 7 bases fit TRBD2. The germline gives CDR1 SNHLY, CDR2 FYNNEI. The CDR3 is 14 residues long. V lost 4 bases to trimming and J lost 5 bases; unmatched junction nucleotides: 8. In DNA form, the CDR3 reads TGTGCCAGCAGTGGGCTAGCGGCATACCACGAGCAGTACTTC. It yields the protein CASSGLAAYHEQYF.

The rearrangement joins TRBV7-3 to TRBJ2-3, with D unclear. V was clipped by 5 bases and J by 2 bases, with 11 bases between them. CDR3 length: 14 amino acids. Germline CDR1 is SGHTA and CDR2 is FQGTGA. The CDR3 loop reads CASSERAITDTQYF. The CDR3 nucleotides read TGTGCCAGCAGCGAAAGGGCCATCACAGATACGCAGTATTTT. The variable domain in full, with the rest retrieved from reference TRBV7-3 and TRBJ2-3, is GAGVSQTPSNKVTEKGKYVELRCDPISGHTALYWYRQSLGQGPEFLIYFQGTGAADDSGLPNDRFFAVRPEGSVSTLKIQRTERGDSAVYLCASSERAITDTQYFGPGTRLTVL.

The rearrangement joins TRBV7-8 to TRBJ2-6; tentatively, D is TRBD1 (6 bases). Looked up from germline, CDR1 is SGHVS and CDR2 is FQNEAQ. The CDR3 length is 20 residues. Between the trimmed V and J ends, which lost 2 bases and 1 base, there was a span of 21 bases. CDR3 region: CASSLLHRDLIESGANVLTF. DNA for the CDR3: TGTGCCAGCAGCTTATTGCACAGGGACCTGATCGAATCTGGGGCCAACGTCCTGACTTTC.

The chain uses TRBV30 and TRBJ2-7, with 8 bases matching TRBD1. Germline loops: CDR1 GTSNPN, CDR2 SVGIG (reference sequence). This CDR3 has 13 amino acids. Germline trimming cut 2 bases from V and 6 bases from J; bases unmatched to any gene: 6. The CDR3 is CAWSWDRSFEQYF. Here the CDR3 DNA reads TGTGCCTGGAGTTGGGACAGGTCGTTCGAGCAGTACTTC.